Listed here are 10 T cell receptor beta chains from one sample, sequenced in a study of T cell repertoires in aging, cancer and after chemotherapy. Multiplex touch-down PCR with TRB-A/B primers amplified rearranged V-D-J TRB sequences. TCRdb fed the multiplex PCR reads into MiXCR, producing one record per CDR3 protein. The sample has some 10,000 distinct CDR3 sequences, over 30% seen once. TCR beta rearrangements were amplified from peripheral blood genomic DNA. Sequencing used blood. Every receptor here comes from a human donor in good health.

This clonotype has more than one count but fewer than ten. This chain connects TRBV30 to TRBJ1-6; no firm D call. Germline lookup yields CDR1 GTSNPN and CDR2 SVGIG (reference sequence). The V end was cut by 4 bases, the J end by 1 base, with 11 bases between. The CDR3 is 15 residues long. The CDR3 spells CAWTQGGSYNSPLHF. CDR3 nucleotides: TGTGCCTGGACCCAAGGCGGGTCCTATAATTCACCCCTCCACTTT. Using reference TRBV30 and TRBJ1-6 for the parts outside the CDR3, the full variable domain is SQTIHQWPATLVQPVGSPLSLECTVEGTSNPNLYWYRQAAGRGLQLLFYSVGIGQISSEVPQNLSASRPQDRQFILSSKKLLLSDSGFYLCAWTQGGSYNSPLHFGNGTRLTVT.

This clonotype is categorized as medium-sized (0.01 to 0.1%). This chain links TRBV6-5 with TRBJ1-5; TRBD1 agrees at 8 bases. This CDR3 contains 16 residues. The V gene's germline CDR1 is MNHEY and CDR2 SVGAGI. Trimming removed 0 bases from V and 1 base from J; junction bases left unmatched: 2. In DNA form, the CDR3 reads TGTGCCAGCAGTTACTCACGGACAGGGAGCAATCAGCCCCAGCATTTT. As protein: CASSYSRTGSNQPQHF.

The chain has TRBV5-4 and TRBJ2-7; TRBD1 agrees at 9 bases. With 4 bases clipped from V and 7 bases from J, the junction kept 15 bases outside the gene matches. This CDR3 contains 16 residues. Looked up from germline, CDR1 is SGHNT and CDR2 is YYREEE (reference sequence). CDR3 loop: CASSPDTGTGTNEQYF. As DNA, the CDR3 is TGTGCCAGCAGCCCGGACACCGGGACAGGGACTAATGAGCAGTACTTC. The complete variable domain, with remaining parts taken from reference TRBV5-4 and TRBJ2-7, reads ETGVTQSPTHLIKTRGQQVTLRCSSQSGHNTVSWYQQALGQGPQFIFQYYREEENGRGNFPPRFSGLQFPNYSSELNVNALELDDSALYLCASSPDTGTGTNEQYFGPGTRLTVT.

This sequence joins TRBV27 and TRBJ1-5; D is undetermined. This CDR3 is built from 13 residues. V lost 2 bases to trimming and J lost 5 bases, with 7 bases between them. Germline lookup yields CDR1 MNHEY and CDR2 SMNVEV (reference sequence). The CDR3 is CASSLNAYQPQHF. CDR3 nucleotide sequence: TGTGCCAGCAGTTTAAACGCGTATCAGCCCCAGCATTTT.

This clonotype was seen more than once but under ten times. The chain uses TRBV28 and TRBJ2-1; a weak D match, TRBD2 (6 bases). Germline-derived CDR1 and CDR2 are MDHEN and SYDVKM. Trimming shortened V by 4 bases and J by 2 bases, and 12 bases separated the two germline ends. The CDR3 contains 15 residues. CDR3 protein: CASSSTSPPYNEQFF. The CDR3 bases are TGTGCCAGCAGTTCGACTAGTCCCCCCTACAATGAGCAGTTCTTC.

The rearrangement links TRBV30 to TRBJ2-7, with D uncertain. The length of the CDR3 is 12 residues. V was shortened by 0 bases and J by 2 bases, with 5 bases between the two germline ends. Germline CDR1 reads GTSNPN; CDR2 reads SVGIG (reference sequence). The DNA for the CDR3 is TGTGCCTGGAGTGTGCAGGCCTACGAGCAGTACTTC. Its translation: CAWSVQAYEQYF.

CDR3 bases: TGTGCCAGCAGCTTAGTCGTAGGGGGGGACAGAGGCTACGAGCAGTACTTC. As protein: CASSLVVGGDRGYEQYF. V gene TRBV5-5 combines with J gene TRBJ2-7; D may be TRBD1 or TRBD2 (7 bases each). Trimming shortened V by 2 bases and J by 3 bases, and 21 bases separated the two germline ends. Germline assignment: CDR1 SGHKS and CDR2 YYEKEE (reference sequence). The CDR3 sequence is 17 residues long.

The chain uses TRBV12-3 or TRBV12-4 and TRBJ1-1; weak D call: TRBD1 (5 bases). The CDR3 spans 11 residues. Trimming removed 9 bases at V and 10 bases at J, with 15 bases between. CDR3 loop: CASTRAGAAFF. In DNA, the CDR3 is TGTGCCAGTACTAGGGCCGGGGCAGCTTTCTTT.

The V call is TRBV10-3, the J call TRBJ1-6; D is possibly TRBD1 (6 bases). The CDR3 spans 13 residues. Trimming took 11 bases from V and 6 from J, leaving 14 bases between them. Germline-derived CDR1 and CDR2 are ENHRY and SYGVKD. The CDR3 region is CAEGGDLNSPLHF. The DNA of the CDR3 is TGTGCCGAGGGGGGGGACCTTAATTCACCCCTCCACTTT.

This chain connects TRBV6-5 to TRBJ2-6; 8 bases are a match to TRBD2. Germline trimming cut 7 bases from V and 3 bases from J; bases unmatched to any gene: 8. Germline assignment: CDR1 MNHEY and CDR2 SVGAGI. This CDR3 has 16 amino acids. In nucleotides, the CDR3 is TGTGCCAGCACCCCGGGAGGGGCCGGTGGGGCCAACGTCCTGACTTTC. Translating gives CASTPGGAGGANVLTF.